The 8 T cell receptor beta chains below all came from one sample that was sequenced in a study of cytomegalovirus exposure and HLA in healthy donors. In the PCR, 60 Vbeta and 13 Jbeta primers were used. Sequencing used immunoSEQ multiplex PCR; TCRdb keeps in-frame clones, though not all of them. The sample yields about 120,000 clones, 60% to 80% seen once. Sequences were obtained from PBMCs. The receptors come from a man aged 50 to 60 in good health and CMV-seropositive.

V is TRBV2 and J is TRBJ2-3, with D perhaps matching TRBD1 (5 bases). Germline values: CDR1 SNHLY, CDR2 FYNNEI. Trimming removed 5 bases from V and 3 bases from J, with 9 bases in between. The CDR3 extends over 13 amino acids. CDR3 sequence (DNA): TGTGCCAGCAGTAACAGGTTTACAGATACGCAGTATTTT. Its protein is CASSNRFTDTQYF.

The rearrangement uses TRBV4-3 and TRBJ1-5; D remains unclear. In germline, CDR1 is LGHNA, CDR2 YSLEER. The CDR3 contains 13 residues. V lost 0 bases to trimming and J lost 9 bases, with 9 bases between them. CDR3 loop: CASSQDLISPQHF. CDR3 DNA sequence: TGCGCCAGCAGCCAAGATCTAATTTCGCCCCAGCATTTT.

The chain employs TRBV4-3 and TRBJ2-5; D may be TRBD2 (6 bases). There are 14 residues in the CDR3. The ends were cut back, 0 bases at V and 7 bases at J, with 12 bases in the middle. In germline, CDR1 is LGHNA, CDR2 YSLEER. The chain's CDR3 is CASSQEASGRTQYF. The CDR3 DNA reads as TGCGCCAGCAGCCAAGAGGCGTCCGGGAGGACCCAGTACTTC.

This clone was counted only a few times. The genes are TRBV5-8 and TRBJ2-2, with 7 bases matching TRBD2. Germline-derived CDR1 and CDR2 are SGHTS and YDEGEE. The junction had 11 bases not matched to a gene; V was cut back by 2 bases and J by 4 bases. This CDR3 is 17 amino acids long. CDR3 in amino acids: CASSFHGVAGLTGELFF. CDR3 in DNA: TGTGCCAGCAGCTTCCATGGGGTAGCGGGCCTCACCGGGGAGCTGTTTTTT.

This clone appeared a few times. The rearrangement joins TRBV5-5 to TRBJ1-2, with D perhaps TRBD1 (5 bases). The V end was cut by 0 bases, the J end by 5 bases, with 17 bases between. The germline V gene encodes CDR1 SGHKS and CDR2 YYEKEE (reference sequence). The CDR3 has 16 amino acids. The CDR3: CASSLGAGPTNYGYTF. The CDR3 DNA is TGTGCCAGCAGCTTGGGGGCAGGGCCCACGAATTATGGCTACACCTTC.

V gene TRBV19 combines with J gene TRBJ2-1, with 9 bases fitting TRBD2. The CDR3 is 16 residues long. Germline V gives CDR1 LNHDA, CDR2 SQIVND (reference sequence). Losses at the gene ends were 4 bases for V and 4 bases for J; bases not matched to a gene: 8. DNA of the CDR3: TGTGCCAGTAGTAATGTAGGCGGGAGGGTTTACAATGAGCAGTTCTTC. Encoded protein: CASSNVGGRVYNEQFF.

This chain links TRBV6-6 with TRBJ2-7; 7 positions agree with TRBD1. The CDR3 has 14 residues. Germline V gene sequence: CDR1 MNHNY, CDR2 SVGAGI (reference sequence). With 6 bases clipped from V and 3 bases from J, the junction kept 8 bases outside the gene matches. The DNA for the CDR3 is TGTGCCAGCAGGGGGACAGATTATGTCTACGAGCAGTACTTC. The encoded protein is CASRGTDYVYEQYF.

This CDR3 is CASSPRLAGAGGDEQFF. In DNA, the CDR3 is TGTGCCAGCTCACCACGGCTAGCGGGGGCCGGAGGGGATGAGCAGTTCTTC. This chain links TRBV18 with TRBJ2-1; 10 nucleotides align to TRBD2. The CDR3 is 17 residues long. The junction had 11 bases not matched to a gene; V was cut back by 1 base and J by 8 bases. CDR1 is KGHSH and CDR2 is LQKENI in the germline V gene.